A selection of T cell receptor beta chains follows, all from one sample in a study of blood T cell repertoires in COVID-19. Clones were read by immunoSEQ multiplex PCR, and TCRdb kept only the in-frame ones, dropping some. This table has 200,000 to 250,000 clones, approximately 87% appearing once. Specimen: PBMCs or T cells enriched from blood (not recorded which). The source is a woman between 45 and 65 years old in a cohort exposed to, infected with or recovered from COVID-19 (not recorded which). Both conserved end residues are part of each CDR3. Fields, in order: clone size, V gene, D gene, CDR3 length, J gene, CDR3 DNA, CDR3 protein. D genes are given only for firm matches. The listing skips clone size in some rows; elsewhere it reads once, few, many or a size class.

once,TRBV3-1/TRBV3-2,TRBD2,18,TRBJ2-1,TGTGCCAGCAGCCAAGATGGGTTAGCGGGGGGCCCTTACAATGAGCAGTTCTTC,CASSQDGLAGGPYNEQFF
.,TRBV7-8,.,13,TRBJ1-6,TGTGCCAGCAGCTTAACCGGTTCTCGACCCCTCCACTTT,CASSLTGSRPLHF
few,TRBV18,.,14,TRBJ1-2,TGTGCCAGCTCCCAGGACCGACAGAACTATGGCTACACCTTC,CASSQDRQNYGYTF
.,TRBV4-1,TRBD1,14,TRBJ2-7,TGCGCCAGCAGCCCGCGACAGGGCTGGCACGAGCAGTACTTC,CASSPRQGWHEQYF
once,TRBV7-3,.,14,TRBJ1-3,TGTGCCAGCAGCTTAATCAGGGTAAGGGTTACCATATATTTT,CASSLIRVRVTIYF
once,TRBV4-1,.,15,TRBJ1-2,TGCGCCAGCAGCCAAGGCCAGGCGGGGAACTATGGCTACACCTTC,CASSQGQAGNYGYTF
.,TRBV9,TRBD2,16,TRBJ2-7,TGTGCCAGCAGCGTAGATAGTACTAGCGGCGCCTACGAGCAGTACTTC,CASSVDSTSGAYEQYF
.,TRBV7-2,TRBD1,13,TRBJ2-7,TGTGCCAGCAGCTTAACGACAGGGGGCGCGCAGTACTTC,CASSLTTGGAQYF
.,TRBV5-1,TRBD2,14,TRBJ2-5,TGCGCCAGCAGCTTGCGGGGGGGCTCAGAGACCCAGTACTTC,CASSLRGGSETQYF
.,TRBV5-1,.,15,TRBJ2-5,TGCGCCAGCAGCTTGGGGTGGGGCGCGGAAGAGACCCAGTACTTC,CASSLGWGAEETQYF
.,TRBV7-9,TRBD1,13,TRBJ2-4,TGTGCCAGCAGCCCAGACAGGGAGAACATTCAGTACTTC,CASSPDRENIQYF
.,TRBV7-9,TRBD1,15,TRBJ1-4,TGTGCCAGCAGCTTACAGGGGGCGGGTAATGAAAAACTGTTTTTT,CASSLQGAGNEKLFF
.,TRBV7-2,TRBD2,17,TRBJ2-7,TGTGCCAGCAGCTTAGGGGGCGGGGGAGTCAGCTCCTACGAGCAGTACTTC,CASSLGGGGVSSYEQYF
few,TRBV4-1,.,16,TRBJ1-3,TGCGCCAGCAGCCAAATTACAGGGCCCACGGGAAACACCATATATTTT,CASSQITGPTGNTIYF
.,TRBV10-3,.,15,TRBJ1-1,TGTGCCATCAGTGAAGCTTTGGACAGTTACACTGAAGCTTTCTTT,CAISEALDSYTEAFF
.,TRBV5-1,TRBD1,15,TRBJ1-3,TGCGCCAGCAGCTGGGGGGACAGCTCTGGAAACACCATATATTTT,CASSWGDSSGNTIYF
.,TRBV11-3,.,13,TRBJ2-7,TGTGCCAGCAGCTTAGAGGCGGGGTACGAGCAGTACTTC,CASSLEAGYEQYF
.,TRBV3-1/TRBV3-2,.,12,TRBJ2-5,TGTGCCAGCAGCCTTCCCAAAGAGACCCAGTACTTC,CASSLPKETQYF
.,TRBV10-2,.,14,TRBJ2-7,TGCGCCAGCAGTGAGACAGGGCGTCCCTACGAGCAGTACTTC,CASSETGRPYEQYF
.,TRBV24-1,.,19,TRBJ1-3,TGTGCCACCAGTGATGCTCAGGGCCAAGGCAACAACTCTGGAAACACCATATATTTT,CATSDAQGQGNNSGNTIYF
.,TRBV12-3/TRBV12-4,.,13,TRBJ1-5,TGTGCCAGCAGCCGGGACTGGAATCAGCCCCAGCATTTT,CASSRDWNQPQHF
.,TRBV18,.,15,TRBJ2-3,TGTGCCAGCTCACCAATCGGAGGGGGCACAGATACGCAGTATTTT,CASSPIGGGTDTQYF
many,TRBV28,.,17,TRBJ1-4,TGTGCCAGCAGTCCCACGACAGGAGGTGTAACTAATGAAAAACTGTTTTTT,CASSPTTGGVTNEKLFF
.,TRBV19,.,13,TRBJ1-5,TGTGCCAGTACTCGGGGGACGGATCAGCCCCAGCATTTT,CASTRGTDQPQHF
.,TRBV9,.,15,TRBJ1-4,TGTGCCAGCAGCCTTTTTGACAGCGCCAATGAAAAACTGTTTTTT,CASSLFDSANEKLFF
.,TRBV21-1,.,15,TRBJ2-3,TGTGCCAGCAGCACGGACAGATCTAGCACAGATACGCAGTATTTT,CASSTDRSSTDTQYF
.,TRBV6-1,.,12,TRBJ1-1,TGTGCCAGCGGTGGAATAGACACTGAAGCTTTCTTT,CASGGIDTEAFF
once,TRBV7-8,.,15,TRBJ2-5,TGTGCCAGCAGTCCCCTCAACCAGGGCCAAGAGACCCAGTACTTC,CASSPLNQGQETQYF
.,TRBV27,.,12,TRBJ2-1,TGTGCCAGCAGTCTCCCCTTCGGTGAGCAGTTCTTC,CASSLPFGEQFF
.,TRBV4-2,TRBD2,15,TRBJ2-7,TGTGCCAGCAGCCAGAGCGGGGGGGCCGGTTACGAGCAGTACTTC,CASSQSGGAGYEQYF
.,TRBV2,.,16,TRBJ1-5,TGTGCCAGCAGTGAAAAGGGGAGGGGGGCTCGGCAGCCCCAGCATTTT,CASSEKGRGARQPQHF
.,TRBV7-9,.,14,TRBJ1-2,TGTGCCAGCACTAAATTGGGGGGATTCTATGGCTACACCTTC,CASTKLGGFYGYTF
.,TRBV18,.,15,TRBJ2-1,TGTGCCAGCTCACCACAGAGACAGAGATACAATGAGCAGTTCTTC,CASSPQRQRYNEQFF
.,TRBV25-1,TRBD1,15,TRBJ2-2,TGTGCCAGCAGTTCGTCCGGGACAGCCAGCGGGGAGCTGTTTTTT,CASSSSGTASGELFF
.,TRBV9,.,17,TRBJ2-5,TGTGCCAGCAGCCCAATTGGAAGGTCGGGCGGGTCAGAGACCCAGTACTTC,CASSPIGRSGGSETQYF
.,TRBV11-1,TRBD2,16,TRBJ2-1,TGTGCCAGCAGCCCGCCCCAAGCGGGGGGTTACAATGAGCAGTTCTTC,CASSPPQAGGYNEQFF
.,TRBV6-1,TRBD1,15,TRBJ2-7,TGTGCCAGCAGTGAACCGGGACAGGGGGCTTACGAGCAGTACTTC,CASSEPGQGAYEQYF
.,TRBV28,.,14,TRBJ1-6,TGTGCCAGCAGTTTGGAGCTGCATAATTCACCCCTCCACTTT,CASSLELHNSPLHF
.,TRBV5-1,TRBD2,19,TRBJ2-2,TGCGCCAGCAGCTTGGCTCCTGCTGGGCGGGGGAGTCGGACCGGGGAGCTGTTTTTT,CASSLAPAGRGSRTGELFF
.,TRBV11-1,TRBD1,15,TRBJ1-1,TGTGCCAGCAGACTTGTTGACAGGGCCCACACTGAAGCTTTCTTT,CASRLVDRAHTEAFF
.,TRBV7-2,TRBD1,17,TRBJ1-1,TGTGCCGGCAGCCCCCCCGGGACAGGGGCTTGGAACACTGAAGCTTTCTTT,CAGSPPGTGAWNTEAFF
.,TRBV7-2,.,15,TRBJ2-7,TGTGCCAGCAGCTTAAATGGCAGGTCCGTCTACGAGCAGTACTTC,CASSLNGRSVYEQYF
.,TRBV7-9,.,14,TRBJ2-3,TGTGCCAGCAGCTCCAGGGGTTGGGCAGATACGCAGTATTTT,CASSSRGWADTQYF
.,TRBV7-3,TRBD2,14,TRBJ2-2,TGTGCCAGCAGGGAAAGACTAGCGGGCGGGGAGCTGTTTTTT,CASRERLAGGELFF
once,TRBV29-1,TRBD1,15,TRBJ1-2,TGCAGCGTTGTGGACAGGGGAGTCTCCGTCTATGGCTACACCTTC,CSVVDRGVSVYGYTF